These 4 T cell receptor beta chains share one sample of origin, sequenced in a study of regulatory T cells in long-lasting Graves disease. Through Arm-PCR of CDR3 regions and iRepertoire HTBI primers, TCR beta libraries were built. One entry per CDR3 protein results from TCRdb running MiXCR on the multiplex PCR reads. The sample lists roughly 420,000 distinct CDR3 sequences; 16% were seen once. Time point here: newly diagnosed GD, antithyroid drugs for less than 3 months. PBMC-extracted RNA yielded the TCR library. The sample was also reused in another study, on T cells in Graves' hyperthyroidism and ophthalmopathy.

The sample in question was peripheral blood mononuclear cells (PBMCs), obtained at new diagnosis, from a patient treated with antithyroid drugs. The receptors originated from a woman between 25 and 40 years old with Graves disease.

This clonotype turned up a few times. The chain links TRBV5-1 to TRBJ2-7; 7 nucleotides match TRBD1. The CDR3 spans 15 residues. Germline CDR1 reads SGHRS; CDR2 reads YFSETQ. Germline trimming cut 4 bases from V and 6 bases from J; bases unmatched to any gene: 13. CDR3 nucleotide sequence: TGCGCCAGCAGCGGCGGACAGGTTCTGGGGGCCGAGCAGTACTTC. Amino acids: CASSGGQVLGAEQYF.

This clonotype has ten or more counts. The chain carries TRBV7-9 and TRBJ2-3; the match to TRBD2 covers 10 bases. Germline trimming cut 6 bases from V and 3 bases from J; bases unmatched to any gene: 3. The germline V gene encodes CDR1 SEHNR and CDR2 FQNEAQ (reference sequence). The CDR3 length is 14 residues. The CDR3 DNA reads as TGTGCCAGCAGACCGACTAGCGGGACAGATACGCAGTATTTT. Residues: CASRPTSGTDTQYF.

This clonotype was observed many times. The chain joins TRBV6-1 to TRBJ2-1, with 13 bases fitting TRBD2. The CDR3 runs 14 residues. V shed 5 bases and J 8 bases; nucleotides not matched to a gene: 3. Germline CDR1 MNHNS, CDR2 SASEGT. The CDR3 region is CASSTSGRADEQFF. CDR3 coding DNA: TGTGCCAGCAGTACTAGCGGGAGGGCGGATGAGCAGTTCTTC.

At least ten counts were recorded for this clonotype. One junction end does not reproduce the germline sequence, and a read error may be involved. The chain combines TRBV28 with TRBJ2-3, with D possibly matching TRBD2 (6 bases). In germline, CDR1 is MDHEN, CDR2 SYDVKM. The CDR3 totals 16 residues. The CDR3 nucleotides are TGTGCGAGCATGAGGACGAGTAGCGGATTTACAGATACGCAGTATTTT. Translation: CASMRTSSGFTDTQYF. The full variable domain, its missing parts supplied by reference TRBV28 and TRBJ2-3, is DVKVTQSSRYLVKRTGEKVFLECVQDMDHENMFWYRQDPGLGLRLIYFSYDVKMKEKGDIPEGYSVSREKKERFSLILESASTNQTSMYLCASMRTSSGFTDTQYFGPGTRLTVL.